This T cell receptor (beta chain) was sequenced in a study of molecular identifiers for immune sequencing clone quantification. On the study more broadly: With replicates, the RNA of about 20,000 or 100,000 naive CD8 cells was split five ways and four were sequenced.

TCRdb analysed the PCR reads with MiXCR anew, one entry per CDR3 protein. The sample holds roughly 100,000 distinct CDR3 sequences, around 30% seen once. Germline CDR1 and CDR2: WSHSY and SAAADI. V lost 6 bases and J 1 base, leaving 10 bases between the germline ends. The CDR3 is 14 residues long. This clonotype was seen more than once but under ten times. The chain recombines TRBV10-2 with TRBJ1-3; D not resolved. This TCR was recovered from a human donor in good health. Some libraries in this study had Jurkat cell RNA spiked in. Sequencing was carried out using naive CD8+ T cells from blood, with Jurkat cell RNA spiked in. Sample subset: FACS-sorted CD8+CD4-CCR7+CD45RA+ naive T cells. The CDR3 sequence: CASRPTDSGNTIYF. The CDR3 nucleotides read TGCGCCAGCAGGCCGACTGATTCTGGAAACACCATATATTTT.